This T cell receptor (beta chain) was found in a study of CD8 T cells in ankylosing spondylitis. As for this clonotype: Its cognate antigen is unknown.

TCR beta libraries were made by quantitative 5'-RACE with molecular barcodes. TCRdb re-derived calls from the 5' RACE reads in MiXCR, one entry per CDR3 protein. The repertoire has roughly 370,000 distinct CDR3 sequences, about 22% of them found once; the top ten carry 16%. CDR1 is SEHNR, CDR2 FQNEAQ, per germline (reference sequence). V lost 3 bases and J lost 5; bases outside the gene matches: 4. The CDR3 contains 14 residues. Study-level points and caveats: Seemingly characteristic of ankylosing spondylitis blood was a TCR beta motif consisting of roughly 8 highly homologous variants. Within matched ankylosing spondylitis synovial fluid, disease-linked clones were reportedly significantly enriched.

Material: blood, either unsorted or a sorted T cell fraction (not recorded which). The chain carries TRBV7-9 and TRBJ2-1; 7 nucleotides align to TRBD1. The TCR was taken from a male donor with ankylosing spondylitis. The CDR3 DNA follows: TGTGCCAGCAGCTTGGGACAGACTAACAATGAGCAGTTCTTC. This sequence encodes CASSLGQTNNEQFF.